The next 17 T cell receptor beta chains were all read from a single sample in a study of blood T cell repertoires in COVID-19. Only in-frame clones appear in the TCRdb table, and some are missing; sequencing was by immunoSEQ multiplex PCR. The repertoire consists of 60,000 to 75,000 clones, with about 81% occurring once and the leading ten covering roughly 12%. The specimen sequenced was peripheral blood. Source of these receptors: a human donor in a cohort sampled during active COVID-19.

This clone appeared a few times. This rearrangement joins TRBV29-1 to TRBJ1-4; 7 nucleotides match TRBD1. Germline lookup yields CDR1 SQVTM and CDR2 ANQGSEA. The CDR3 is 12 amino acids. The V and J ends lost 6 bases and 6 bases, in that order; junction bases with no gene match: 4. For the CDR3, the DNA is TGCAGCGTACAGGGGTTACATGAAAAACTGTTTTTT. It encodes CSVQGLHEKLFF.

The DNA for the CDR3 is TGTGCCAGCAGGCCGTCCCTGTGGGACACCCAACGAGGTGGCTACACCTTC. Encoded protein: CASRPSLWDTQRGGYTF. This chain connects TRBV7-9 to TRBJ1-2; D possibly corresponds to TRBD1 (6 bases). The germline gives CDR1 SEHNR, CDR2 FQNEAQ (reference sequence). This CDR3 contains 17 residues. Between the trimmed V and J ends, which lost 6 bases and 7 bases, there was a span of 27 bases. The full variable domain, completed using reference TRBV7-9 and TRBJ1-2, is DTGVSQNPRHKITKRGQNVTFRCDPISEHNRLYWYRQTLGQGPEFLTYFQNEAQLEKSRLLSDRFSAERPKGSFSTLEIQRTEQGDSAMYLCASRPSLWDTQRGGYTFGSGTRLTVV.

The CDR3 here is CASSFGTGVEQYV. The CDR3 nucleotides are TGTGCCAGCAGTTTCGGGACAGGGGTCGAGCAGTACGTC. This chain connects TRBV12-3 or TRBV12-4 to TRBJ2-7, with 10 bases matching TRBD1. The CDR3 has 13 amino acids. The ends lost 3 bases at V and 6 bases at J; junction bases unmatched: 2.

This clone was detected only once. V gene TRBV28 combines with J gene TRBJ2-7; D is uncertain. Germline CDR1 MDHEN, CDR2 SYDVKM. CDR3 length: 13 residues. V gave up 7 bases and J gave up 2 bases, with 12 bases separating them. CDR3 sequence reads: CASNHRNTYEQYV. In nucleotides, the CDR3 is TGTGCCAGCAACCACAGAAACACCTACGAGCAGTACGTC.

V gene TRBV7-6 combines with J gene TRBJ2-2; D possibly corresponds to TRBD2 (6 bases). CDR3 size: 15 residues. CDR1 and CDR2 from the germline V gene are SGHVS and FNYEAQ. V was trimmed by 1 base and J by 3 bases, leaving 9 bases between them. CDR3 protein: CASSLVGGDTGELFF. The CDR3 nucleotides read TGTGCCAGCAGCTTAGTGGGAGGCGACACCGGGGAGCTGTTTTTT.

In DNA, the CDR3 is TGCAGCGTTGAGGAACAGGGGGACTACGAGCAGTACTTC. It encodes CSVEEQGDYEQYF. The chain uses TRBV29-1 and TRBJ2-7; 8 bases fit TRBD1. Germline CDR1 reads SQVTM; CDR2 reads ANQGSEA. V was clipped by 3 bases and J by 3 bases; unmatched bases: 4. The CDR3 totals 13 residues.

This chain connects TRBV4-1 to TRBJ2-3; 10 bases map to TRBD1. CDR1 and CDR2 from the germline V gene are MGHRA and YSYEKL. J was trimmed by 1 base and V by 1 base; bases with no gene match: 2. The CDR3 runs to 16 residues. CDR3 residues: CASSQGDRGGTDTQYF. In nucleotides, the CDR3 is TGCGCCAGCAGCCAAGGGGACAGGGGAGGCACAGATACGCAGTATTTT.

The chain is built from TRBV3-1 (or the pseudogene TRBV3-2) and TRBJ2-5; 15 nucleotides match TRBD2. J gave up 5 bases and V 4 bases, and 5 bases lay outside the gene matches. This CDR3 region has 16 residues. The germline V gene has CDR1 LGHDT and CDR2 YNNKEL (reference sequence). CDR3 region: CASSLRTSGGVETQYF. CDR3 nucleotides: TGTGCCAGCAGCCTCCGGACTAGCGGGGGGGTCGAGACCCAGTACTTC.

The V and J genes are TRBV30 and TRBJ1-2; D unclear. Germline assignment: CDR1 GTSNPN and CDR2 SVGIG (reference sequence). This CDR3 has 11 residues. The germline V and J ends were trimmed by 2 bases and 4 bases, with 5 bases remaining between them. This chain's CDR3 is CAWSHSYGYTF. CDR3 sequence (DNA): TGTGCCTGGAGTCACAGCTATGGCTACACCTTC.

V is TRBV5-4 and J is TRBJ2-3, with 15 bases lining up with TRBD2. The CDR3 consists of 16 residues. V gave up 1 base and J gave up 5 bases; unmatched junction bases: 2. Germline V CDR1 and CDR2: SGHNT, YYREEE (reference sequence). CDR3 region: CASSLRTSGGGDTQYF. The CDR3 coding sequence is TGTGCCAGCAGCTTGCGGACTAGCGGGGGGGGAGATACGCAGTATTTT. Variable domain in full (rest from reference TRBV5-4 and TRBJ2-3): ETGVTQSPTHLIKTRGQQVTLRCSSQSGHNTVSWYQQALGQGPQFIFQYYREEENGRGNFPPRFSGLQFPNYSSELNVNALELDDSALYLCASSLRTSGGGDTQYFGPGTRLTVL.

This rearrangement joins TRBV6-2 or TRBV6-3 to TRBJ1-6, with 8 bases matching TRBD1. Germline V gene sequence: CDR1 MNHEY, CDR2 SVGEGT. J lost 3 bases, V lost 1 base, and 2 bases had no gene match. The CDR3 is 16 amino acids. The CDR3 region is CASSYLGQDYNSPLHF. As DNA, the CDR3 is TGTGCCAGCAGTTACTTGGGACAGGACTATAATTCACCCCTCCACTTT.

This chain links TRBV11-2 with TRBJ2-1, with D perhaps TRBD1 (7 bases). V was cut by 4 bases and J by 4 bases, with 23 bases left in between. CDR1 SGHAT and CDR2 FQNNGV come from the germline V gene. The CDR3 totals 18 residues. Here the CDR3 reads CASSSPGDRDRGYNEQFF. The CDR3 nucleotides are TGTGCCAGCAGCTCGCCGGGAGATAGGGACAGAGGTTACAATGAGCAGTTCTTC. The full variable domain, its missing parts supplied by reference TRBV11-2 and TRBJ2-1, is EAGVAQSPRYKIIEKRQSVAFWCNPISGHATLYWYQQILGQGPKLLIQFQNNGVVDDSQLPKDRFSAERLKGVDSTLKIQPAKLEDSAVYLCASSSPGDRDRGYNEQFFGPGTRLTVL.

The V call is TRBV15, the J call TRBJ1-1; D is unresolved. This CDR3 region has 13 residues. V was trimmed by 3 bases and J by 2 bases, leaving 7 bases between them. Germline CDR1 is LNHNV and CDR2 is YYDKDF (reference sequence). The CDR3 DNA reads TGTGCCACCAGCAGGGCCGCTAACACTGAAGCTTTCTTT. Protein product: CATSRAANTEAFF.

V usage is TRBV28 and J usage is TRBJ1-5, with 7 positions matching TRBD1. Unmatched junction bases numbered 8, after V lost 5 bases and J lost 7 bases. The CDR3 covers 14 residues. The germline V gene encodes CDR1 MDHEN and CDR2 SYDVKM. CDR3 coding DNA: TGTGCCAGCAGTCAAACAGGGGCCGGACAGCCCCAGCATTTT. Translated: CASSQTGAGQPQHF. Based on the CDR3 plus reference TRBV28 and TRBJ1-5, the full variable domain is DVKVTQSSRYLVKRTGEKVFLECVQDMDHENMFWYRQDPGLGLRLIYFSYDVKMKEKGDIPEGYSVSREKKERFSLILESASTNQTSMYLCASSQTGAGQPQHFGDGTRLSIL.

This clone appeared a few times. The chain uses TRBV5-6 and TRBJ1-6, with TRBD1 as a possible D gene (5 bases). CDR1 and CDR2 from the germline V gene are SGHDT and YYEEEE. The CDR3 is 15 residues long. Deletions cut 0 bases from V and 5 bases from J, with 9 bases between. CDR3 amino acids: CASSLGQLNNSPLHF. The DNA for the CDR3 is TGTGCCAGCAGCTTGGGACAGTTGAATAATTCACCCCTCCACTTT.

This clone was observed a handful of times. The V gene is TRBV2, the J gene TRBJ1-2; 9 positions match TRBD1. In germline, CDR1 is SNHLY, CDR2 FYNNEI. This CDR3 is built from 16 residues. Losses at the gene ends were 5 bases for V and 4 bases for J; bases not matched to a gene: 11. CDR3 sequence: CASSRGTGQGFYGYTF. CDR3 bases: TGTGCCAGCAGTCGGGGGACCGGACAGGGGTTCTATGGCTACACCTTC.

The J gene is TRBJ2-1, the V gene TRBV7-9, with 7 bases lining up with TRBD1. The CDR3 runs 15 residues. V was pared by 2 bases and J by 4 bases, with 5 bases of the junction left unmatched. Germline V gene lookup returns CDR1 SEHNR and CDR2 FQNEAQ (reference sequence). In DNA, the CDR3 is TGTGCCAGCAGCTTACCGGGACAGCTATACAATGAGCAGTTCTTC. It specifies CASSLPGQLYNEQFF. The entire variable domain, with the rest obtained from reference TRBV7-9 and TRBJ2-1, is as follows: DTGVSQNPRHKITKRGQNVTFRCDPISEHNRLYWYRQTLGQGPEFLTYFQNEAQLEKSRLLSDRFSAERPKGSFSTLEIQRTEQGDSAMYLCASSLPGQLYNEQFFGPGTRLTVL.